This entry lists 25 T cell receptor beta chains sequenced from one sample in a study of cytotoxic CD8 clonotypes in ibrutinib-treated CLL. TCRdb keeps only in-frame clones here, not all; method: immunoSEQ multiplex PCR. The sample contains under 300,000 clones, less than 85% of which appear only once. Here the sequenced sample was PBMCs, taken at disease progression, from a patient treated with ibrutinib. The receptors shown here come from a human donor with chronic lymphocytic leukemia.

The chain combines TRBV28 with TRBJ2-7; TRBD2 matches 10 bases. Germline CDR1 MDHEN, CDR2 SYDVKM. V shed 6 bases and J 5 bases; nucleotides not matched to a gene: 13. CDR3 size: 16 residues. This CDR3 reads CASSPSGRALEHEQYF. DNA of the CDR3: TGTGCCAGCAGCCCCAGCGGGAGGGCCTTAGAGCACGAGCAGTACTTC.

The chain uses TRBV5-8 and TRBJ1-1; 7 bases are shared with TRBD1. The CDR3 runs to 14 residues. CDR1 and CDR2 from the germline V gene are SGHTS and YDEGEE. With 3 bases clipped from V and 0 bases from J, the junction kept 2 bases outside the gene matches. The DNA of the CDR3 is TGTGCCAGCAGCTCGGGACAGCTGAACACTGAAGCTTTCTTT. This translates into CASSSGQLNTEAFF.

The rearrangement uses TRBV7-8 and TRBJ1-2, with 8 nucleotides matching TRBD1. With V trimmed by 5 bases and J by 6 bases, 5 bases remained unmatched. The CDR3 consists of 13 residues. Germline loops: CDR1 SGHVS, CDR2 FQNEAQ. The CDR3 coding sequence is TGTGCCAGCAGCCAGGACAGGGCGCATGGCTACACCTTC. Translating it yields CASSQDRAHGYTF. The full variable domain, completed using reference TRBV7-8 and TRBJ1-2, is GAGVSQSPRYKVAKRGQDVALRCDPISGHVSLFWYQQALGQGPEFLTYFQNEAQLDKSGLPSDRFFAERPEGSVSTLKIQRTQQEDSAVYLCASSQDRAHGYTFGSGTRLTVV.

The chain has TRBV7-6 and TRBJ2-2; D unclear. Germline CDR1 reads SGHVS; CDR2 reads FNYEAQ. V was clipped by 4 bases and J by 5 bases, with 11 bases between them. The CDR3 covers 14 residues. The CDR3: CASSSSVVTGELFF. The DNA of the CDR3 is TGTGCCAGCAGCTCTTCGGTCGTGACCGGGGAGCTGTTTTTT.

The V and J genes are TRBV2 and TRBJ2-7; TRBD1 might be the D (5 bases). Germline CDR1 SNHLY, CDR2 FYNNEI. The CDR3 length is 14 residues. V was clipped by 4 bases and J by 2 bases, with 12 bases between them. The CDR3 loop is CASSVWTRPYEQYF. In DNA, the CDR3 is TGTGCCAGCAGTGTGTGGACACGTCCCTACGAGCAGTACTTC.

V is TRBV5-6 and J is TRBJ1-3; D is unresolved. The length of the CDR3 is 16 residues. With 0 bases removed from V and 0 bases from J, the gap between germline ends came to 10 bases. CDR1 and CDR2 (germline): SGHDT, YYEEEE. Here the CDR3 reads CASSLAAAHSGNTIYF. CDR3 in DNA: TGTGCCAGCAGCTTGGCCGCGGCACACTCTGGAAACACCATATATTTT.

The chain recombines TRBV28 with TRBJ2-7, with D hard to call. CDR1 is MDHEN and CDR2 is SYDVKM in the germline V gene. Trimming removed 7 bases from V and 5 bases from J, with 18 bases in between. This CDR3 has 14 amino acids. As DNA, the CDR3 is TGTGCCAGCAAATACCCGAACTACGGTAACGAGCAGTACTTC. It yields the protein CASKYPNYGNEQYF.

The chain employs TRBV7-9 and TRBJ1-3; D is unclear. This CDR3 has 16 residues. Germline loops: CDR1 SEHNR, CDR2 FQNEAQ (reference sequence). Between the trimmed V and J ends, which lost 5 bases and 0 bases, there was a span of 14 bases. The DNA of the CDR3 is TGTGCCAGCAGCCCCGTGGCCCTTCTCTCTGGAAACACCATATATTTT. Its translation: CASSPVALLSGNTIYF.

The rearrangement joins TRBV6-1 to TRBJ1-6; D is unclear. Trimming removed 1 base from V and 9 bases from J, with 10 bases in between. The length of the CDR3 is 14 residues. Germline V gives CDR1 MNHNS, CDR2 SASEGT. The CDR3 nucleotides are TGTGCCAGCAGTGAAGTGTGGGTACGTTCACCCCTCCACTTT. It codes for CASSEVWVRSPLHF.

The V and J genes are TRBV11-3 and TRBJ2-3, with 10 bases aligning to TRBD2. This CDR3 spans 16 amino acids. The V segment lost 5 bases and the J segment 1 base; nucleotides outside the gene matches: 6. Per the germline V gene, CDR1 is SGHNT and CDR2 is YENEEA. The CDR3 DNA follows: TGTGCCAGCAGCCCCCTTGGGACTAGCGGCACAGATACGCAGTATTTT. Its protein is CASSPLGTSGTDTQYF.

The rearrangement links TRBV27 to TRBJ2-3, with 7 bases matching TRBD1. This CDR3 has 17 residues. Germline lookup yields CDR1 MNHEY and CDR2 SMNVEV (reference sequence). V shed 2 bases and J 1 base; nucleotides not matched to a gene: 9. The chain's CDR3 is CASSLRQGRIRTDTQYF. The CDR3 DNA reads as TGTGCCAGCAGTTTACGACAGGGCCGAATACGCACAGATACGCAGTATTTT.

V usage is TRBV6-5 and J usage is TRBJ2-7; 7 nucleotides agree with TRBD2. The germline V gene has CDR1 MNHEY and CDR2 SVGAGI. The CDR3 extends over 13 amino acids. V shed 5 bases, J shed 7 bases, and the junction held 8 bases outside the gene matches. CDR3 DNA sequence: TGTGCCAGCAGTCCCCCGGGGAGGGGAGAGCAGTACTTC. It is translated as CASSPPGRGEQYF.

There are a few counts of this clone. The CDR3 nucleotides read TGCGCCAGCAGCTTGATACAGCCCCAGAAGGAGCAGTACTTC. Protein: CASSLIQPQKEQYF. The chain uses TRBV5-1 and TRBJ2-7; D call uncertain. CDR1 SGHRS and CDR2 YFSETQ come from the germline V gene. V dropped 1 base and J dropped 7 bases, with 15 bases sitting between them. The CDR3 length is 14 residues.

CDR3 residues: CASHDDYEVETQYF. The CDR3 DNA follows: TGTGCCAGCCATGATGACTACGAGGTGGAGACCCAGTACTTC. The V and J genes are TRBV2 and TRBJ2-5, with TRBD2 as a possible D gene (5 bases). Germline CDR1 and CDR2: SNHLY and FYNNEI. Trimming removed 8 bases at V and 5 bases at J, with 18 bases between. The CDR3 consists of 14 residues.

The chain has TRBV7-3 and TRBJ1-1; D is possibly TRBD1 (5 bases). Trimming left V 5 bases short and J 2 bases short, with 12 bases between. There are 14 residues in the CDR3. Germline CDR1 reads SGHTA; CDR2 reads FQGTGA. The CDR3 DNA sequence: TGTGCCAGCAGCCCACGGGGGGGAAACACTGAAGCTTTCTTT. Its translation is CASSPRGGNTEAFF.

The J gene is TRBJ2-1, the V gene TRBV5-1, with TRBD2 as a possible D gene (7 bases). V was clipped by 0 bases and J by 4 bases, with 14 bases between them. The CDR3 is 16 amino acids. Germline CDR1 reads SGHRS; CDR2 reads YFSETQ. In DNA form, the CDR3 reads TGCGCCAGCAGCTTGGCTTCGGGGGGCCGGTACAATGAGCAGTTCTTC. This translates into CASSLASGGRYNEQFF. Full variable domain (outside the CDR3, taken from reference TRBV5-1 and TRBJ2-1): KAGVTQTPRYLIKTRGQQVTLSCSPISGHRSVSWYQQTPGQGLQFLFEYFSETQRNKGNFPGRFSGRQFSNSRSEMNVSTLELGDSALYLCASSLASGGRYNEQFFGPGTRLTVL.

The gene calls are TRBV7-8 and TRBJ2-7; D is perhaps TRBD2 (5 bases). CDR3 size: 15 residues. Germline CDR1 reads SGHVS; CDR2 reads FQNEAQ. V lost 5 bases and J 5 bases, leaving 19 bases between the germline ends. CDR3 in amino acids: CASSPRTVGRDEQYF. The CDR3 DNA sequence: TGTGCCAGCAGCCCGAGGACTGTCGGCCGGGACGAGCAGTACTTC.

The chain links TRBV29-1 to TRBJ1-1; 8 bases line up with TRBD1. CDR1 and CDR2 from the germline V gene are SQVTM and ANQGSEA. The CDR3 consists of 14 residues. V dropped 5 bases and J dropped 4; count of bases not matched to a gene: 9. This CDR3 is CSVYNRGKITEAFF. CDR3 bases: TGCAGCGTTTATAACAGGGGGAAGATCACTGAAGCTTTCTTT.

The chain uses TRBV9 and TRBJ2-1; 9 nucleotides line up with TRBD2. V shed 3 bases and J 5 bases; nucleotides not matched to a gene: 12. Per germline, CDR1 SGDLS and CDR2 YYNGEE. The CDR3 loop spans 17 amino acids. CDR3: CASSGEETSGADNEQFF. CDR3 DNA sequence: TGTGCCAGCAGCGGTGAAGAGACTAGCGGAGCCGACAATGAGCAGTTCTTC.

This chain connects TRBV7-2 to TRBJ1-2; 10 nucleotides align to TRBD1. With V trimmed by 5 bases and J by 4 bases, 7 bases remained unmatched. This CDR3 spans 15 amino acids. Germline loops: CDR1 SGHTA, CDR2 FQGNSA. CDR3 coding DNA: TGTGCCAGCAGCCCCGGGACAGGGGTGGGCTATGGCTACACCTTC. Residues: CASSPGTGVGYGYTF. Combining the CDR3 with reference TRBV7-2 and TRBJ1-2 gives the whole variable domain GAGVSQSPSNKVTEKGKDVELRCDPISGHTALYWYRQSLGQGLEFLIYFQGNSAPDKSGLPSDRFSAERTGGSVSTLTIQRTQQEDSAVYLCASSPGTGVGYGYTFGSGTRLTVV.

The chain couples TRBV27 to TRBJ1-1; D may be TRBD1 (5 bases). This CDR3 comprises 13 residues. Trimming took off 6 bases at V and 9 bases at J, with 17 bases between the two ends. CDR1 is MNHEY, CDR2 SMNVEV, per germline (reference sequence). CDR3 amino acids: CASSLDVRVKAFF. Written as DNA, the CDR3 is TGTGCCAGCAGCTTAGACGTCAGGGTGAAAGCTTTCTTT.

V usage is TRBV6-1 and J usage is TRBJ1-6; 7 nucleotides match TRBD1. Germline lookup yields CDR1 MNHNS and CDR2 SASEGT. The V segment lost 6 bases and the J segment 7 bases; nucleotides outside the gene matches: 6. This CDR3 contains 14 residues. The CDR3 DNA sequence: TGTGCCAGCAGGGCAGGGACAGTGAATTCACCCCTCCACTTT. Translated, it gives CASRAGTVNSPLHF.

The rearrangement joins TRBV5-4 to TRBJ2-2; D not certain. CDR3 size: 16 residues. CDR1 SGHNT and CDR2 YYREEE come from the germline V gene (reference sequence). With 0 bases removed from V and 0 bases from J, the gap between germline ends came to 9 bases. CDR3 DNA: TGTGCCAGCAGCTTGGCCGATGGAACGAACACCGGGGAGCTGTTTTTT. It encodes CASSLADGTNTGELFF.

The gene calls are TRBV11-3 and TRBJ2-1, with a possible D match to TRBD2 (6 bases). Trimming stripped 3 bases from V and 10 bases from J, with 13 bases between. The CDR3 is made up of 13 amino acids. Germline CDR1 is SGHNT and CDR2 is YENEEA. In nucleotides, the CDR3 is TGTGCCAGCAGCTTCAACGCAGGGAGGGAGCAGTTCTTC. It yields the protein CASSFNAGREQFF.

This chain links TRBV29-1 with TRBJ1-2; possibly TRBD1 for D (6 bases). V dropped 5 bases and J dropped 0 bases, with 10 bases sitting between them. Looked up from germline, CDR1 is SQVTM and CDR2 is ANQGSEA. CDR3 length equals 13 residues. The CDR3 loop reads CSVFQGTNYGYTF. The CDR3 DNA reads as TGCAGCGTTTTTCAGGGGACTAACTATGGCTACACCTTC.